This T cell receptor (beta chain) was recovered during a study of OX40 agonist ivuxolimab in advanced cancers. The CDR3 is 16 residues long. CDR1 is MNHEY, CDR2 SMNVEV, per germline (reference sequence). The ends were cut back, 4 bases at V and 1 base at J, with 13 bases in the middle. This table comes from immunoSEQ multiplex PCR, and its TCRdb copy is limited to in-frame clones, with some not included. The data show over 60,000 clones, 65% to 90% seen once. The sample consisted of CD4+ or CD8+ T cells sorted from blood, taken in a trial of the OX40 agonist ivuxolimab. The chain carries TRBV27 and TRBJ2-2; D unresolved. This receptor was identified in an adult with an advanced solid tumor such as melanoma, head and neck, liver or kidney cancer. CDR3 sequence (DNA): TGTGCCAGCAGTTCCCAAGTTCGAATGAACACCGGGGAGCTGTTTTTT. It encodes CASSSQVRMNTGELFF.